One sample yielded the 20 T cell receptor beta chains listed below, sequenced in a study of cytomegalovirus exposure and HLA in healthy donors. The PCR ran on 60 Vbeta and 13 Jbeta primers. Sequenced by immunoSEQ multiplex PCR; TCRdb stores in-frame clones only, minus some. Among some 85,000 clones listed, about 73% were seen once. Sequencing was performed on PBMCs. These receptors all stem from a woman aged 40 to 49 in good health and CMV-seropositive.

The rearrangement links TRBV7-2 to TRBJ2-5, with TRBD1 matching 7 bases. Losses at the gene ends were 6 bases for V and 5 bases for J; bases not matched to a gene: 3. Germline loops: CDR1 SGHTA, CDR2 FQGNSA. The CDR3 totals 12 residues. The CDR3 here is CASRKTGETQYF. In nucleotides, the CDR3 is TGTGCCAGCAGGAAGACAGGGGAGACCCAGTACTTC.

This chain links TRBV15 with TRBJ2-1; D remains ambiguous. The CDR3 loop spans 12 amino acids. CDR1 LNHNV and CDR2 YYDKDF come from the germline V gene (reference sequence). The V gene lost 2 bases and the J gene lost 7 bases, with 6 bases spanning the gap. The CDR3 is CATSRPLNEQFF. In DNA form, the CDR3 reads TGTGCCACCAGCAGACCGTTAAATGAGCAGTTCTTC.

The chain recombines TRBV30 with TRBJ2-7, with no clear D. The CDR3 loop spans 12 amino acids. V lost 1 base to trimming and J lost 5 bases, with 9 bases between them. Germline lookup yields CDR1 GTSNPN and CDR2 SVGIG (reference sequence). In DNA form, the CDR3 reads TGTGCCTGGAGTGAATCAGGCGACGAGCAGTACTTC. This codes for CAWSESGDEQYF.

The chain combines TRBV11-2 with TRBJ2-3; 14 bases agree with TRBD2. CDR1 and CDR2 from the germline V gene are SGHAT and FQNNGV. The CDR3 runs 15 residues. The ends lost 4 bases at V and 5 bases at J; junction bases unmatched: 2. In nucleotides, the CDR3 is TGTGCCAGCAGCTGGGGACTAGCGGGAGAAGATACGCAGTATTTT. Amino acid sequence: CASSWGLAGEDTQYF.

The gene calls are TRBV28 and TRBJ2-7; 12 positions agree with TRBD1. Germline CDR1 is MDHEN and CDR2 is SYDVKM. CDR3 length equals 15 residues. Losses at the gene ends were 7 bases for V and 6 bases for J; bases not matched to a gene: 10. CDR3 sequence reads: CASTSLGQGASEQYF. The CDR3 DNA sequence: TGTGCCAGCACCTCCTTGGGACAGGGGGCGAGCGAGCAGTACTTC.

The genes are TRBV15 and TRBJ2-7, with D unclear. V was trimmed by 0 bases and J by 2 bases, leaving 11 bases between them. The length of the CDR3 is 15 residues. Germline-derived CDR1 and CDR2 are LNHNV and YYDKDF (reference sequence). CDR3 region: CATSREGSPTYEQYF. CDR3 sequence (DNA): TGTGCCACCAGCAGAGAGGGCAGTCCCACCTACGAGCAGTACTTC. Looking up the rest from reference TRBV15 and TRBJ2-7 gives the full variable domain: DAMVIQNPRYQVTQFGKPVTLSCSQTLNHNVMYWYQQKSSQAPKLLFHYYDKDFNNEADTPDNFQSRRPNTSFCFLDIRSPGLGDTAMYLCATSREGSPTYEQYFGPGTRLTVT.

This chain uses TRBV9 with TRBJ2-6; D possibly corresponds to TRBD1 (6 bases). V lost 0 bases, J lost 0 bases, and 16 bases lay in between. The CDR3 consists of 19 residues. The germline V gene encodes CDR1 SGDLS and CDR2 YYNGEE. This CDR3 is CASSVDGRQALSGANVLTF. The DNA of the CDR3 is TGTGCCAGCAGCGTAGATGGAAGACAGGCCCTCTCTGGGGCCAACGTCCTGACTTTC.

This chain uses TRBV6-5 with TRBJ1-2, with 9 bases matching TRBD1. Looked up from germline, CDR1 is MNHEY and CDR2 is SVGAGI. Trimming cost V 6 bases and J 8 bases; bases outside gene matches: 13. This CDR3 comprises 15 residues. The CDR3 spells CASSQTPGQGKGYTF. CDR3 nucleotide sequence: TGTGCCAGCAGCCAAACACCCGGACAGGGGAAGGGCTACACCTTC.

The chain is built from TRBV4-2 and TRBJ1-1; perhaps TRBD1 as D (5 bases). V was pared by 0 bases and J by 6 bases, with 5 bases between. This CDR3 contains 12 residues. Germline lookup yields CDR1 LGHNA and CDR2 YNFKEQ. CDR3: CASSQEGAEAFF. The DNA of the CDR3 is TGTGCCAGCAGCCAAGAAGGGGCTGAAGCTTTCTTT.

The chain recombines TRBV9 with TRBJ2-1; no definite D call. The CDR3 totals 15 residues. V shed 1 base and J shed 4 bases, with 12 bases lying between them. Germline lookup yields CDR1 SGDLS and CDR2 YYNGEE. The CDR3 protein is CASSVNSRTYNEQFF. CDR3 coding DNA: TGTGCCAGCAGCGTAAACTCACGCACTTACAATGAGCAGTTCTTC.

V usage is TRBV27 and J usage is TRBJ2-7; 10 bases map to TRBD2. The CDR3 contains 15 residues. Germline V gene data show CDR1 as MNHEY and CDR2 as SMNVEV (reference sequence). The V and J ends lost 8 bases and 0 bases, in that order; junction bases with no gene match: 7. In DNA, the CDR3 is TGTGCCAGCGGAATCTTAGCGGGAGGCTCCTACGAGCAGTACTTC. This codes for CASGILAGGSYEQYF.

As for this clone: Other nucleotide sequences in the sample specify the same CDR3. The gene calls are TRBV11-2 and TRBJ2-3; D possibly corresponds to TRBD2 (5 bases). This CDR3 comprises 16 residues. The germline V and J ends were trimmed by 3 bases and 2 bases, with 15 bases remaining between them. Germline assignment: CDR1 SGHAT and CDR2 FQNNGV. The CDR3 DNA reads TGTGCCAGCAGCTTTAACCCGCGGACTGCCACAGATACGCAGTATTTT. It specifies CASSFNPRTATDTQYF. The full variable domain, in which reference TRBV11-2 and TRBJ2-3 provide the parts outside the CDR3, is EAGVAQSPRYKIIEKRQSVAFWCNPISGHATLYWYQQILGQGPKLLIQFQNNGVVDDSQLPKDRFSAERLKGVDSTLKIQPAKLEDSAVYLCASSFNPRTATDTQYFGPGTRLTVL.

J is TRBJ1-2 and V is TRBV5-5, with a tentative D call TRBD1 (5 bases). V shed 4 bases and J shed 7 bases, with 14 bases lying between them. The germline CDR1 and CDR2 sequences are SGHKS and YYEKEE (reference sequence). The CDR3 extends over 13 amino acids. CDR3 sequence (DNA): TGTGCCAGCAGCCCACCAGGGTCCCCTGGCTACACCTTC. It is translated as CASSPPGSPGYTF.

The chain has TRBV11-1 and TRBJ2-3; D remains ambiguous. The V and J ends lost 5 bases and 0 bases respectively, with 12 bases between them. In germline, CDR1 is SGHAT, CDR2 FQDESV (reference sequence). There are 15 residues in the CDR3. CDR3 loop: CASSPTSLSTDTQYF. CDR3 coding DNA: TGTGCCAGCAGCCCCACCTCCCTAAGCACAGATACGCAGTATTTT.

V is TRBV28 and J is TRBJ2-7, with 8 bases lining up with TRBD2. With V trimmed by 6 bases and J by 2 bases, 12 bases remained unmatched. CDR3 length equals 16 residues. Germline V gene data show CDR1 as MDHEN and CDR2 as SYDVKM. The DNA of the CDR3 is TGTGCCAGCAGAGCCTTAGCGGGGCGCGGCACCTACGAGCAGTACTTC. Its protein is CASRALAGRGTYEQYF. The whole variable domain, filled in from reference TRBV28 and TRBJ2-7, reads DVKVTQSSRYLVKRTGEKVFLECVQDMDHENMFWYRQDPGLGLRLIYFSYDVKMKEKGDIPEGYSVSREKKERFSLILESASTNQTSMYLCASRALAGRGTYEQYFGPGTRLTVT.

The J gene is TRBJ2-3, the V gene TRBV7-2; no firm D call. Germline CDR1 and CDR2: SGHTA and FQGNSA. There are 16 residues in the CDR3. Between the trimmed V and J ends, which lost 1 base and 2 bases, there was a span of 13 bases. CDR3 sequence reads: CASSLESPLSTDTQYF. The DNA of the CDR3 is TGTGCCAGCAGCTTAGAAAGCCCCCTATCCACAGATACGCAGTATTTT.

This chain links TRBV6-1 with TRBJ1-2, with a possible D match to TRBD1 (6 bases). Between the trimmed V and J ends, which lost 1 base and 1 base, there was a span of 10 bases. Germline lookup yields CDR1 MNHNS and CDR2 SASEGT. The CDR3 has 15 residues. The CDR3 protein is CASSEGQGHNYGYTF. CDR3 DNA: TGTGCCAGCAGTGAAGGGCAGGGGCATAACTATGGCTACACCTTC.

This clone was seen more than once but under ten times. The chain carries TRBV7-9 and TRBJ1-5; no reliable D call. Looked up from germline, CDR1 is SEHNR and CDR2 is FQNEAQ (reference sequence). V was trimmed by 4 bases and J by 11 bases, leaving 12 bases between them. The CDR3 totals 12 residues. The CDR3 region is CASSSGVKAQHF. The CDR3 DNA reads as TGTGCCAGCAGCTCCGGGGTGAAAGCCCAGCATTTT.

The sample holds a few counts of this clone. One end of the junction does not line up with germline, which may come from a read error. The V and J genes are TRBV10-1 and TRBJ2-1; TRBD1 agrees at 8 bases. The V gene's germline CDR1 is WNHNN and CDR2 SYGVQD (reference sequence). The CDR3 extends over 14 amino acids. Written as DNA, the CDR3 is TGCGCCAGCGAGGACAGGGCAAGTTTCAATGTGCAGTTCTTC. Residues: CASEDRASFNVQFF.

This sequence joins TRBV2 and TRBJ2-1, with 9 bases identical to TRBD1. V lost 7 bases, J lost 4 bases, and 8 bases stayed unmatched. CDR1 and CDR2 from the germline V gene are SNHLY and FYNNEI. CDR3 length: 15 amino acids. Written as DNA, the CDR3 is TGTGCCAGCATCACACCGGGACAGGGATACAATGAGCAGTTCTTC. Its translation: CASITPGQGYNEQFF.